This TCR beta chain was obtained from a study of cytomegalovirus exposure and HLA in healthy donors (dated by TCRdb to about 2017). Study-wide context: According to an earlier analysis of around 600 of the donors, about 170 million T cells yielded 117 million unique TCR beta sequences and 276 Gb of sequence data. Around 330 gigabases of sequencing data and roughly 81 million unique TCR sequences made up an early release that covered about 640 HLA-typed donors. Among the roughly 400 genotyped donors, about 83% belonged to the genetic ancestry cluster associated with self-reported Caucasian donors. The study aimed to test whether cataloging public T cell receptors could reveal signatures of past pathogen exposure. The T cell repertoires of several hundred subjects were profiled by immunosequencing and related to cytomegalovirus serostatus. A separate validation cohort of approximately 120 different subjects was used in addition to the roughly 670-subject first cohort. To predict cytomegalovirus infection status, the study brought together high-throughput TCR immunosequencing, statistical association of individual TCRs with disease status, and machine learning. A later analysis re-examined previously published TCR beta repertoires from 610 or so donors and added high-resolution HLA genotyping to investigate patterns of TCR occurrence. The later analysis used no new phenotypic data to find candidate immune exposures, relying instead on TCR beta sequences and their occurrence across donors. An earlier analysis of 587 of the donors used high-throughput TCR beta sequencing to judge whether each TCR beta V gene segment behaved as functional or pseudogenic. Donor age, sex, ethnicity and CMV serostatus were collected together with the repertoire data. In a later genetic analysis, genome-wide SNP genotypes for about three fifths of the roughly 670 donors were used, and that subset was treated as a discovery cohort. All discovery cohort repertoires had been generated using a single sequencing platform. Class I and class II HLA loci were covered by the typing at four-digit resolution. Typing coverage varied by locus: roughly 629-630 donors for A, B, C, DRB1 and DQB1; more than 500 for DQA1; more than 600 for DPA1; fewer than 480 for DPB1. Because of strong linkage in the cohort, a handful of DR-DQ haplotypes were treated as single units for association and clustering. On average, around 200,000 unique TCR beta nucleotide sequences were sequenced per donor among 398 genotyped donors of the cohort, with roughly a sixth of those sequences being non-productive. Overall study outcomes, separate from this receptor: In both the original and validation cohorts, the classifier was reported to diagnose cytomegalovirus status with high specificity and sensitivity. Broadly in line with IMGT annotations, most TCR beta V segments showed up in productive rearrangements about 87% or about 30% of the time in an earlier analysis of a few hundred of the donors. A few of the identified cytomegalovirus-associated TCR beta chains were confirmed in vitro to be specific for cytomegalovirus antigens. According to a later analysis, TCR association rates differed among HLA loci, with DRB1 alleles showing the most associated TCRs and HLA-C alleles showing the fewest. In a later genetic analysis, fewer N-insertions in productive TCRs were reported among donors in an Asian-associated ancestry cluster than the roughly 640-donor mean. Immune exposure information for the cohort was limited to CMV serostatus. The 87-base-pair reads could not distinguish some IMGT-functional V segments, including TRBV6-2 and TRBV6-3, so those segments were excluded. Over 15 rarely observed V segments, including chromosome 9 orphons, were excluded from the earlier analysis of approximately 600 of the donors because counts were too low. A later analysis found that most CMV-associated TCR beta chains appeared HLA-restricted, with HLA associations seemingly driven largely by CMV exposure. The sequencing pipeline was judged likely to have produced a cluster of highly shared sequence variants as a technical artifact. In the study, some 180 TCR beta chains were listed as associated with cytomegalovirus. When HLA alleles, especially DR and DQ, strongly co-occurred, attributing TCR associations to individual alleles was difficult. Only TCR beta chains were sequenced in this cohort, and the absence of alpha or paired-chain data limited detectable features. A later genetic analysis associated a missense DCLRE1C variant with V-gene and J-gene trimming of TCR beta chains, and an independent cohort replicated the association. In a later analysis, some 18,000 TCR beta sequences were associated with specific HLA alleles at a false discovery rate of 0.05. A further reported finding was that TCR beta sequences accurately predicted the HLA-A and HLA-B alleles for most subjects in the first cohort. Correlated functional status among segregating V segments might be attributable to linkage disequilibrium, but an unknown experimental factor could not be ruled out. In a later analysis, HLA-associated TCR beta chains showed more clonal expansion and lower generation probabilities than non-associated chains that were equally common. While some public TCRs were present in many individuals, most TCR sequences turned up only very rarely across donors. It was suggested by the authors that the approach could potentially be generalized to other disease states and immunological phenotypes. Several of the top co-occurrence clusters appeared to be linked to parvovirus B19, influenza, CMV and Epstein-Barr virus, according to a later analysis. Because HLA typing was unavailable for some donors at each locus, only the typed subset was used in association tests. Sequencing depth was assumed to be roughly uniform across donors in the presence/absence analyses, though that assumption may not hold.

Library construction relied on the immunoSEQ multiplex PCR assay. For the multiplex PCR, a mixture combining 60 forward primers for TCR Vbeta segments and 13 reverse primers for TCR Jbeta segments was used. A multiplex PCR assay on genomic DNA amplified the CDR3 region of rearranged TCR beta genes. On the Illumina HiSeq System, the amplified TCR beta libraries were sequenced as 87-base-pair reads. The source study handled its data this way. A later analysis counted about 80 million unique TCR beta chains across the 500 to 850 repertoires, and 10 million to 11 million of these chains were shared by at least two donors. A nearest-neighbor algorithm error-corrected the raw reads and collapsed the reads into unique sequences, merging closely related sequences to remove PCR and sequencing errors. To assign V, D and J gene segments, CDR3 sequences were aligned to IMGT reference sequences. For a sequence to be retained, a match of at least six nucleotides to both a V gene segment and a J gene segment was required. A rearrangement was called productive if the CDR3 had no stop codons and remained in frame with V and J, and every other rearrangement was called non-productive. CDR3 was defined according to IMGT convention as the region running from the second conserved V-encoded cysteine to the conserved J-encoded phenylalanine. The earlier analysis of about 640 of the donors excluded any sequence lacking an unambiguous match to a single V gene segment. In an earlier analysis of about 590 of the donors, a V segment was called functional when productive rearrangements were above 56.7%, and segregating when the standard deviation between donors exceeded 5%. A statistical classification framework was built to diagnose cytomegalovirus status from the catalog of TCR beta chain sequences. In a later analysis, TCR nucleotide sequences were compared against IMGT/GENE-DB human TR gene sequences so that V and J genes could be assigned. In a later analysis, CDR3 sequences and most-parsimonious VDJ recombination scenarios were assigned using the TCRdist pipeline. In a later analysis, each TCR beta chain was defined by its CDR3 amino acid sequence together with its V-gene family, and reads without a unique V-gene family were excluded. In a later analysis, nearly 600 highly shared, low-generation-probability nucleotide sequences were removed to address suspected cross-contamination and a sequencing artifact. For each public chain, a later analysis derived a clonal expansion index from normalized ranks of inferred template counts within each repertoire. In a later analysis, generation probabilities were computed with a VDJ recombination model fitted to out-of-frame rearrangements, and the resulting probabilities were checked against IGoR. A later analysis scored TCR-TCR, TCR-HLA and TCR-CMV co-occurrence with hypergeometric tests, applying a repertoire-size bias correction to TCR pairs. To estimate false discovery rates, a later analysis permuted the HLA or CMV assignments 20 times. In a later analysis, co-occurring TCRs were grouped using DBSCAN, with TCRdist sequence similarity added in when clustering inside HLA-allele-positive subsets. Co-occurrence clustering excluded repertoires with fewer than 30,000 or more than 120,000 public chains, plus five with anomalous nucleotide sharing. TCRdb provides this immuneACCESS table in a form limited to in-frame rearrangements. Some clones are lacking; in checked studies, under half of them reflect an unresolved V gene, and why the rest are absent is not known. V and J calls and clone size are given by that table; D and trimming were obtained from the DNA. The sample table contains around 94,000 clones; only one count was recorded for roughly 78% of them. The top ten hold about 4.4% of the sample.

Taken from cysteine to phenylalanine, the CDR3 has 15 residues. CDR3 DNA is the only sequence kept; it has 45 bases, read in frame from the first base. Between the V and J ends, shortened by 3 bases and 2 bases respectively, the junction contains 10 bases. CDR1 and CDR2 (LNHDA, SQIVND) derive from the germline V gene (reference sequence). About this clone itself: Its antigen remains undetermined. Per-nucleotide qualities are absent, and no much larger clonotype sits a single base away.

The cohort was made up of 650 to 700 healthy bone marrow donors. At the time of sampling, every cohort member was nominally healthy, though immune exposures that went unrecorded were likely present. The donor tested CMV seropositive and was one of the 289 seropositive cohort members. A peripheral blood sample was collected from each donor, and TCR beta sequencing was performed on peripheral blood mononuclear cells. Genomic DNA was extracted from the blood cell samples with the Qiagen DNeasy Blood Extraction Kit. Sequencing was carried out using PBMCs. The chain was built from TRBV19 and TRBJ2-2; TRBD1 is a possible D gene, resting on 6 matching bases. The origin of this receptor is a male donor in good health and CMV-seropositive. DNA sequence: TGTGCCAGTAGTATGAGGACAGACAACACCGGGGAGCTGTTTTTT. It is translated as CASSMRTDNTGELFF.